Shown below are 9 T cell receptor beta chains from a single sample sequenced in a study of blood T cells in healthy people across ages. A sample-barcoded 5' primer and a J-beta primer mix were used in a second PCR of about 7 to 12 cycles. TCRdb analysed the 5' RACE reads with MiXCR anew, one entry per CDR3 protein. The sample lists about 1,500,000 distinct CDR3 sequences, 28% occurring once. Sequenced material: blood. All receptors come from a woman younger than 45 in good health.

For the CDR3, the DNA is TGCAGTGCTAGTTCGAGCCATGCTAATGAAAAACTGTTTTTT. It codes for CSASSSHANEKLFF. The V call is TRBV20-1, the J call TRBJ1-4; D gene unclear. The CDR3 covers 14 residues. V was clipped by 3 bases and J by 3 bases, with 11 bases between them. In germline, CDR1 is DFQATT, CDR2 SNEGSKA (reference sequence).

For this clonotype: The junction and the germline gene differ at one end; a read error may be behind it. The CDR3 spells CASSQDRIAGQDAQYF. In DNA form, the CDR3 reads TGTGCCAGCAGCCAAGATCGCATAGCAGGACAAGATGCGCAGTATTTT. The rearrangement joins TRBV3-1 to TRBJ2-3; D may be TRBD1 (5 bases). Per the germline V gene, CDR1 is LGHDT and CDR2 is YNNKEL (reference sequence). This CDR3 contains 16 residues.

As concerns this clonotype: Just one base apart from a much larger clone, this may be a read error. This rearrangement joins TRBV5-1 to TRBJ2-7; D not certain. The CDR3 has 13 amino acids. Germline V gene sequence: CDR1 SGHRS, CDR2 YFSETQ. CDR3 sequence (DNA): TGCGCCGGCAGCTTACAGTCTCCCTACGAGCAGTACTTC. It yields the protein CAGSLQSPYEQYF.

The chain employs TRBV5-1 and TRBJ2-2; D is unresolved. Germline CDR1 and CDR2: SGHRS and YFSETQ. This CDR3 has 13 amino acids. Trimming removed 4 bases at V and 4 bases at J, with 8 bases between. CDR3 protein: CASSKVGTGELFF. Here the CDR3 DNA reads TGCGCCAGCAGCAAGGTCGGCACCGGGGAGCTGTTTTTT.

The chain recombines TRBV5-1 with TRBJ1-2; D is perhaps TRBD1 (5 bases). V gave up 2 bases and J gave up 2 bases, with 10 bases separating them. Germline CDR1 reads SGHRS; CDR2 reads YFSETQ. The CDR3 length is 14 residues. The CDR3 DNA reads as TGCGCCAGCAGCTTCGGACAAGTCAACTATGGCTACACCTTC. It specifies CASSFGQVNYGYTF.

The chain uses TRBV7-2 and TRBJ2-3, with TRBD1 as a possible D gene (6 bases). Trimming cost V 6 bases and J 0 bases, with 16 bases left between them. Germline assignment: CDR1 SGHTA and CDR2 FQGNSA. The CDR3 spans 16 residues. The CDR3, as DNA: TGTGCCAGCAGGCCTACCGGGACAAGGAGCACAGATACGCAGTATTTT. This codes for CASRPTGTRSTDTQYF.

This clonotype was counted ten times or more. The chain recombines TRBV12-3 or TRBV12-4 with TRBJ2-1, with 8 nucleotides matching TRBD2. V lost 8 bases to trimming and J lost 0 bases; unmatched junction nucleotides: 6. CDR3 length equals 15 residues. The CDR3 nucleotides read TGTGCCAGCGTGCGGGGGGCTAGCTCCTACAATGAGCAGTTCTTC. Translated, it gives CASVRGASSYNEQFF.

Remarks on this clonotype: This sequence may be a read error, since a much larger clone differs from it by one base. This sequence joins TRBV10-3 and TRBJ2-4; a weak D match, TRBD1 (6 bases). Near its end, the DNA agrees better with TRBJ2-7, so the J call may be wrong. Germline V gene lookup returns CDR1 ENHRY and CDR2 SYGVKD. There are 11 residues in the CDR3. This CDR3 is CAISGQTEQYF. CDR3 bases: TGTGCCATCAGCGGACAGACCGAGCAGTACTTC.

The chain is built from TRBV6-2 or TRBV6-3 and TRBJ1-4, with D uncertain. Per the germline V gene, CDR1 is MNHEY and CDR2 is SVGEGT. The V end was cut by 0 bases, the J end by 5 bases, with 19 bases between. This CDR3 has 18 amino acids. The CDR3 DNA is TGTGCCAGCAGTTACTCGATGGACCCGGCTGGGGAAAATGAAAAACTGTTTTTT. Translating it yields CASSYSMDPAGENEKLFF.